This T cell receptor (beta chain) was captured in a study of T cells after yellow fever vaccination. Across the study: Each low-cell-number fraction was prepared by means of SMART-Seq v4 Ultra Low Input. Findings of the study overall: On re-exposure, the response was weaker but peaked faster, at day 5 versus 15. Re-detected after boosting: most primary clones, around 96% of CD4 and 88% of CD8.

TCRdb recomputed calls from the 5' RACE reads with MiXCR, one row per CDR3 protein. Of approximately 250,000 distinct CDR3 sequences listed, roughly 3.5% were seen once; the top ten hold under 20%. This clonotype was counted at least ten times. Its target is unknown. The sequence was collected from a young man who received the YFV17D yellow fever vaccine. This specimen was PBMCs, taken 15 days after the yellow fever booster vaccination.

This chain's CDR3 is CASSETTDTQYF. The CDR3 bases are TGTGCCAGCAGTGAAACCACAGATACGCAGTATTTT. The rearrangement joins TRBV2 to TRBJ2-3, with D unclear. CDR1 is SNHLY, CDR2 FYNNEI, per germline. The V end was cut by 2 bases, the J end by 2 bases, with 2 bases between. The CDR3 length is 12 residues.